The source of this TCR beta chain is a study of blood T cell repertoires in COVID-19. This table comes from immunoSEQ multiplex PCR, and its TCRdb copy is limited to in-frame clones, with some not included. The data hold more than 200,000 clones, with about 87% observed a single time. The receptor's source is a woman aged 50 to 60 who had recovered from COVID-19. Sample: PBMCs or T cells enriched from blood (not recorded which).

CDR3 in DNA: TGTGCCAGCAGCACTTCCGGGACAGCACAAGAGACCCAGTACTTC. It translates to CASSTSGTAQETQYF. This chain links TRBV7-2 with TRBJ2-5; TRBD1 aligns across 7 bases. V was pared by 5 bases and J by 2 bases, with 8 bases of the junction left unmatched. The CDR3 extends over 15 amino acids. Germline V gives CDR1 SGHTA, CDR2 FQGNSA.